This entry lists 18 T cell receptor beta chains sequenced from one sample in a study of tumor and adjacent non-tumor tissue in lung cancer. This sample's RNA came from whole unsorted tissue. TCRbeta libraries were built with three rounds of nested PCR, modified from ARM-PCR. TCRdb processed the multiplex PCR reads anew with MiXCR; each CDR3 protein has one entry. The table has approximately 110,000 distinct CDR3 sequences, roughly 77% seen once. Sequencing was performed on lung tumor tissue. The receptor set was obtained from a woman aged 55-69 years with non-small cell lung cancer.

A word on this clonotype: The CDR3 end shows no conserved phenylalanine or tryptophan, and so a read error is likely. This sequence joins TRBV5-5 and TRBJ1-5; a weak D match, TRBD1 (5 bases). Germline-derived CDR1 and CDR2 are SGHKS and YYEKEE (reference sequence). The CDR3 spans 15 residues. The CDR3 bases are TGTGCCAGCAGCTTGGGGGTGGGGACCAATCGGCCCCAGCATTCT. It translates to CASSLGVGTNRPQHS.

The CDR3: CARSWSFANTGELFF. The CDR3 DNA sequence: TGTGCCAGGTCCTGGTCTTTCGCGAACACCGGGGAGCTGTTTTTT. The J gene is TRBJ2-2, the V gene TRBV28, with D uncertain. V was shortened by 9 bases and J by 0 bases, with 14 bases between the two germline ends. This CDR3 is built from 15 residues. In germline, CDR1 is MDHEN, CDR2 SYDVKM.

A word on this clonotype: At one of its ends the junction is not consistent with the germline gene, which may arise from a read error. The rearrangement joins TRBV6-2 or TRBV6-3 to TRBJ1-1; the D is unclear. The CDR3 covers 15 residues. Germline V gene sequence: CDR1 MNHEY, CDR2 SVGEGT. The CDR3: CASLRMGGGNTEVFF. For the CDR3, the DNA is TGTGCCAGCCTCCGGATGGGTGGAGGGAACACTGAAGTTTTCTTT.

With respect to this clonotype: Possible read error: a much larger clone is one base away. The chain carries TRBV20-1 and TRBJ2-3; D is perhaps TRBD2 (6 bases). Germline-derived CDR1 and CDR2 are DFQATT and SNEGSKA (reference sequence). V was trimmed by 0 bases and J by 0 bases, leaving 10 bases between them. This CDR3 is built from 15 residues. The CDR3 sequence: CSAREASVSTDTQYF. As DNA, the CDR3 is TGCAGTGCTAGAGAGGCTAGCGTAAGCACAGATACGCAGTATTTT.

This clonotype was observed many times. The chain has TRBV20-1 and TRBJ1-3; D may be TRBD1 (5 bases). CDR3 length: 16 residues. Per the germline V gene, CDR1 is DFQATT and CDR2 is SNEGSKA (reference sequence). V was clipped by 2 bases and J by 0 bases, with 14 bases between them. This chain's CDR3 is CSARPGTASSGNTIYF. The CDR3 nucleotides read TGCAGTGCTAGACCCGGGACGGCGAGCTCTGGAAACACCATATATTTT.

Note on this clonotype: An end of the junction does not agree with germline; a read error may underlie this. The chain links TRBV11-2 to TRBJ1-6; D uncertain. CDR1 and CDR2 (germline): SGHAT, FQNNGV. This CDR3 is 14 amino acids long. The CDR3 nucleotides are TGTGCCGGCAGCTTAGATGCAAGTAATTTACCCCTCCACTTT. Translated, it gives CAGSLDASNLPLHF.

This clonotype came up once. This may stem from a read error, because a much larger clone lies one nucleotide away. The chain uses TRBV6-6 and TRBJ2-1; D unclear. Per germline, CDR1 MNHNY and CDR2 SVGAGI (reference sequence). Trimming stripped 7 bases from V and 5 bases from J, with 15 bases between. CDR3 length: 14 amino acids. The CDR3 spells CASIGRSSNNEQFF. CDR3 coding DNA: TGTGCCAGCATCGGAAGGAGCAGTAACAATGAGCAGTTCTTC.

In the case of this clonotype: Compared with germline, one end of the junction differs, possibly owing to a read error. The chain is built from TRBV13 and TRBJ2-3, with D perhaps being TRBD1 or TRBD2 (5 bases each). Germline V gene data show CDR1 as PRHDT and CDR2 as FYEKMQ (reference sequence). The CDR3 contains 13 residues. The CDR3 DNA reads TGTGCCTGCACTCGGGGACGCACAGATACTCAGTATTTT. It codes for CACTRGRTDTQYF.

Concerning this clonotype itself: One end of the junction fails to match germline, which may point to a read error. V usage is TRBV11-2 and J usage is TRBJ1-2; 8 bases align to TRBD1. Germline V CDR1 and CDR2: SGHAT, FQNNGV. This CDR3 region has 14 residues. The CDR3 coding sequence is TGTGCCAGCAGAGTGGACAGGGACTACTATGGCTACATCTTC. It encodes CASRVDRDYYGYIF.

As to this clonotype: One end of the junction fails to match germline, which may point to a read error. The chain is built from TRBV11-3 and TRBJ2-7; D gene ambiguous. Per germline, CDR1 SGHNT and CDR2 YENEEA. The CDR3 runs to 14 residues. The CDR3 DNA sequence: TGTGCCAGCAGCCTAGATACGGTAATCTACGAGCAATACTTC. Protein product: CASSLDTVIYEQYF.

Details on this clonotype: The junction departs from germline at one end; a sequencing error may be responsible. V usage is TRBV29-1 and J usage is TRBJ2-7; perhaps TRBD2 as D (6 bases). Germline-derived CDR1 and CDR2 are SQVTM and ANQGSEA. The CDR3 sequence is 13 residues long. DNA of the CDR3: TGCAGCGTTGGCGGGGCTGCCATCTACGAGCAGCACTTC. Encoded protein: CSVGGAAIYEQHF.

The chain links TRBV28 to TRBJ2-7; weak D call: TRBD1 (6 bases). CDR3 length equals 13 residues. Trimming removed 10 bases from V and 4 bases from J, with 17 bases in between. Germline V lookup: CDR1 MDHEN, CDR2 SYDVKM. The CDR3 region is CAIPGAVRYEQYF. CDR3 DNA: TGTGCCATCCCAGGGGCTGTAAGGTACGAGCAGTACTTC. Full variable domain (remainder filled in from reference TRBV28 and TRBJ2-7): DVKVTQSSRYLVKRTGEKVFLECVQDMDHENMFWYRQDPGLGLRLIYFSYDVKMKEKGDIPEGYSVSREKKERFSLILESASTNQTSMYLCAIPGAVRYEQYFGPGTRLTVT.

With regard to this clonotype: At one end the junction does not follow the germline gene, possibly because of a read error. The V gene is TRBV4-3, the J gene TRBJ2-3, with unresolved D. Per the germline V gene, CDR1 is LGHNA and CDR2 is YSLEER. The CDR3 consists of 12 residues. The CDR3 nucleotides read TGCGCCAGCAGCCATCTCGGAGATACGCACTATTTT. This sequence encodes CASSHLGDTHYF.

In its sample, this clonotype was seen many times. This chain uses TRBV20-1 with TRBJ2-5, with D perhaps TRBD1 (5 bases). V dropped 4 bases and J dropped 6 bases, with 18 bases sitting between them. CDR3 length: 14 residues. CDR1 is DFQATT, CDR2 SNEGSKA, per germline (reference sequence). The CDR3 protein is CSATVGRQGKTQYF. Written as DNA, the CDR3 is TGCAGTGCTACGGTTGGACGGCAGGGCAAGACCCAGTACTTC.

This clonotype was seen at least ten times. The chain combines TRBV20-1 with TRBJ2-7, with D perhaps TRBD1 or TRBD2 (6 bases each). Looked up from germline, CDR1 is DFQATT and CDR2 is SNEGSKA (reference sequence). CDR3 length: 16 amino acids. The V and J ends lost 3 bases and 3 bases respectively, with 21 bases between them. CDR3 protein: CSASGGGRDGHYEQYF. The DNA for the CDR3 is TGCAGTGCTAGTGGAGGGGGGCGGGACGGACACTACGAGCAGTACTTC.

This clonotype was recorded at least ten times. The chain is built from TRBV5-6 and TRBJ2-1, with TRBD2 matching 12 bases. V shed 4 bases and J 6 bases; nucleotides not matched to a gene: 11. Germline lookup yields CDR1 SGHDT and CDR2 YYEEEE. The CDR3 length is 17 residues. CDR3 in DNA: TGTGCCAGCAGCACCAAGACTAGCGGGAGTGGGGGCAATGAGCAGTTCTTC. Translated: CASSTKTSGSGGNEQFF.

About this clonotype: A much larger clone lies a single base off, so this may be a read error. This chain uses TRBV20-1 with TRBJ1-1; D might be TRBD1 (6 bases). This CDR3 comprises 15 residues. CDR1 and CDR2 (germline): DFQATT, SNEGSKA (reference sequence). This chain's CDR3 is CSARASGGALTVAFF. DNA of the CDR3: TGCAGTGCTAGGGCCAGTGGGGGGGCGCTCACTGTAGCTTTCTTT.

Comment on this clonotype: A much bigger clone sits one base away, suggesting this may be a read error. V and J are TRBV6-6 and TRBJ1-5, with D tentatively TRBD1 (5 bases). The germline CDR1 and CDR2 sequences are MNHNY and SVGAGI (reference sequence). The CDR3 loop spans 15 amino acids. V gave up 2 bases and J gave up 6 bases, with 14 bases separating them. CDR3 residues: CASSYTTVRVQPQHF. The CDR3 DNA follows: TGTGCCAGCAGTTACACGACAGTGAGGGTTCAGCCCCAGCATTTT.